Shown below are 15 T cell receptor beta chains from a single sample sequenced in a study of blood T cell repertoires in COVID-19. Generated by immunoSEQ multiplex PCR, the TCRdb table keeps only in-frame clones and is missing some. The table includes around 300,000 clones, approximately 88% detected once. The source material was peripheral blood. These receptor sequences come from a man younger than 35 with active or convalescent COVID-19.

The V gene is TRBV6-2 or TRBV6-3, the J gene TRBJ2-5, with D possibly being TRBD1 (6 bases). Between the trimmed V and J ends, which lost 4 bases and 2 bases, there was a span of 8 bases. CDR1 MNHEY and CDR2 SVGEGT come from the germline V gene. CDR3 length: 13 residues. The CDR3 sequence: CASSSGEQETQYF. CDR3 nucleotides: TGTGCCAGCAGTTCAGGGGAACAAGAGACCCAGTACTTC.

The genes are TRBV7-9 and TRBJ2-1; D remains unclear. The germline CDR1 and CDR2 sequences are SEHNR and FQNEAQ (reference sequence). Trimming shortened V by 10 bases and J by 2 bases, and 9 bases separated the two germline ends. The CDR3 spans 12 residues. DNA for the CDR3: TGTGCCATCCCAGTCCCCTACAATGAGCAGTTCTTC. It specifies CAIPVPYNEQFF.

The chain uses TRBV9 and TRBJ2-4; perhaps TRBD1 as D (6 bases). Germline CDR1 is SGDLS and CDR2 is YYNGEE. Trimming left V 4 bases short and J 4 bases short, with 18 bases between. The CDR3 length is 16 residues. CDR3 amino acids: CASSPPGQGLKNIQYF. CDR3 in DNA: TGTGCCAGCAGCCCTCCCGGGCAGGGGCTGAAAAACATTCAGTACTTC.

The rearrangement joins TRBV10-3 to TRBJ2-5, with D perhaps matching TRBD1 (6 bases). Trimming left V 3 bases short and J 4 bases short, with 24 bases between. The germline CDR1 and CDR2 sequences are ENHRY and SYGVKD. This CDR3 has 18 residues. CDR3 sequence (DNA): TGTGCCATCAGTGAAAATAATGCACAGGGTAGCGTACCAGAGACCCAGTACTTC. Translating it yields CAISENNAQGSVPETQYF.

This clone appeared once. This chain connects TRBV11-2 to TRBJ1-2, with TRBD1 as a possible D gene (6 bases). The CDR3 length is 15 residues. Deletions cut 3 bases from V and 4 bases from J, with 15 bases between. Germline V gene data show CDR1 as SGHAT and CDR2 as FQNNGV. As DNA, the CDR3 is TGTGCCAGCAGCTTGGTACAGGGCGACTCCTATGGCTACACCTTC. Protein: CASSLVQGDSYGYTF.

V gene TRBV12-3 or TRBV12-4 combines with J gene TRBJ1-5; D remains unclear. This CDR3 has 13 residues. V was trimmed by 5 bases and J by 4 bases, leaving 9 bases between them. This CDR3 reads CASSIDGNQPQHF. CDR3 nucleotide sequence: TGTGCCAGCAGTATAGACGGTAATCAGCCCCAGCATTTT.

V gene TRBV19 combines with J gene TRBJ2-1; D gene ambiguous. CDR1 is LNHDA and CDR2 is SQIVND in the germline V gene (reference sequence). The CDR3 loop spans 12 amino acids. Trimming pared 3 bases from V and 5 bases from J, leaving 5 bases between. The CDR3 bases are TGTGCCAGTAGTATCCGAGACAATGAGCAGTTCTTC. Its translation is CASSIRDNEQFF.

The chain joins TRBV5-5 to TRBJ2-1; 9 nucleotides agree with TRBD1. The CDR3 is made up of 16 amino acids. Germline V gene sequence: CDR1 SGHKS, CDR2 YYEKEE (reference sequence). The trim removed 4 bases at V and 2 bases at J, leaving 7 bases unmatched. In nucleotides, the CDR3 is TGTGCCAGCAGCCCGGGGGACAGGGACCCCTACAATGAGCAGTTCTTC. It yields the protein CASSPGDRDPYNEQFF.

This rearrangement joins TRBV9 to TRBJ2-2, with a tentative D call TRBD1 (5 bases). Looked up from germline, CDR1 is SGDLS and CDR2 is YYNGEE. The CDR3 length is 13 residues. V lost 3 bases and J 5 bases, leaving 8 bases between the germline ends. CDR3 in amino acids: CASSETATGELFF. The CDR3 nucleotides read TGTGCCAGCAGCGAGACAGCGACCGGGGAGCTGTTTTTT.

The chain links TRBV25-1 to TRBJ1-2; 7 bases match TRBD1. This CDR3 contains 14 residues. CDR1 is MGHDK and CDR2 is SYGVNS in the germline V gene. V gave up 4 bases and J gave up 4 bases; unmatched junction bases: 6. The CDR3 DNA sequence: TGTGCCAGCAGTGTAGGACAGGCTTCCTATGGCTACACCTTC. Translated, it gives CASSVGQASYGYTF.

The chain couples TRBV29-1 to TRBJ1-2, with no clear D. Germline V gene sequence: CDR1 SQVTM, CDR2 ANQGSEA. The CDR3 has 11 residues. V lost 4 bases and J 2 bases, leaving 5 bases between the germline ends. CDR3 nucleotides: TGCAGCGTTGCGTTGAACTATGGCTACACCTTC. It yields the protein CSVALNYGYTF.

CDR3 sequence: CASSQIGGTSSYEQYF. The CDR3 coding sequence is TGTGCCAGCAGCCAAATCGGGGGGACAAGCTCCTACGAGCAGTACTTC. The J gene is TRBJ2-7, the V gene TRBV7-9; weak D call: TRBD2 (7 bases). Per germline, CDR1 SEHNR and CDR2 FQNEAQ (reference sequence). The length of the CDR3 is 16 residues. V shed 5 bases and J shed 0 bases, with 17 bases lying between them.

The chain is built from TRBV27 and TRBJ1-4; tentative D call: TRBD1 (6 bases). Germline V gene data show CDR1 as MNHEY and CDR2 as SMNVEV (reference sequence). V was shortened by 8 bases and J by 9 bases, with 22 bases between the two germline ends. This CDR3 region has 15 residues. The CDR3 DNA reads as TGTGCCAGCCCCCTTAGTAGAGCAGGGGCGCAAAAACTGTTTTTT. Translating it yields CASPLSRAGAQKLFF.

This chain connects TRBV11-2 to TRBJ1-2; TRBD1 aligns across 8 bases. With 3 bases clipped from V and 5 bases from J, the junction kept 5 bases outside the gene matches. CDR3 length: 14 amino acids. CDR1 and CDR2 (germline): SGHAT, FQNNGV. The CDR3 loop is CASSFRGLGYGYTF. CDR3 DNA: TGTGCCAGCAGCTTCAGGGGGCTAGGGTATGGCTACACCTTC.

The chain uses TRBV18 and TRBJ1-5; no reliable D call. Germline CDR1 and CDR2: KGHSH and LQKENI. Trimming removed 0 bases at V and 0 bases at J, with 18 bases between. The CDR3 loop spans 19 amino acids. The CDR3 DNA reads TGTGCCAGCTCACCACCCCGAGGCGACGGTGAATATAGCAATCAGCCCCAGCATTTT. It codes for CASSPPRGDGEYSNQPQHF.